These 14 T cell receptor beta chains were sequenced from one sample in a study of cytomegalovirus exposure and HLA in healthy donors. Repertoires were generated with immunoSEQ multiplex PCR, while TCRdb's copy carries only in-frame clones and drops some. The data contain about 350,000 clones, about nine tenths of them singletons. The sample taken for sequencing was PBMCs. These receptor sequences come from a woman in her twenties or thirties in good health and CMV-seropositive.

V and J are TRBV7-9 and TRBJ2-6; TRBD1 agrees at 10 bases. Germline trimming cut 9 bases from V and 5 bases from J; bases unmatched to any gene: 16. Germline loops: CDR1 SEHNR, CDR2 FQNEAQ (reference sequence). This CDR3 spans 18 amino acids. The CDR3: CASKGTGVRSARANVLTF. CDR3 nucleotide sequence: TGTGCCAGTAAGGGGACAGGGGTCCGCTCTGCGCGGGCCAACGTCCTGACTTTC.

The chain carries TRBV5-1 and TRBJ2-3; D is unresolved. V was trimmed by 0 bases and J by 3 bases, leaving 8 bases between them. The CDR3 contains 14 residues. Looked up from germline, CDR1 is SGHRS and CDR2 is YFSETQ. CDR3 amino acids: CASSLESGTDTQYF. CDR3 in DNA: TGCGCCAGCAGCTTGGAATCAGGAACAGATACGCAGTATTTT.

This rearrangement joins TRBV7-3 to TRBJ2-3, with D hard to call. The CDR3 is 13 residues long. V was clipped by 2 bases and J by 6 bases, with 9 bases between them. Germline CDR1 reads SGHTA; CDR2 reads FQGTGA. The CDR3 nucleotides are TGTGCCAGCAGCTTAGAACCCCGCGATACGCAGTATTTT. Translating it yields CASSLEPRDTQYF.

The chain is built from TRBV28 and TRBJ2-2; D call uncertain. The CDR3 has 14 amino acids. Trimming cost V 5 bases and J 9 bases, with 16 bases left between them. The germline gives CDR1 MDHEN, CDR2 SYDVKM. The chain's CDR3 is CASSPPSHSRELFF. The DNA for the CDR3 is TGTGCCAGCAGTCCGCCCTCCCATTCTAGGGAGCTGTTTTTT.

This clone was detected only once. V and J are TRBV28 and TRBJ1-1; D remains ambiguous. V shed 2 bases and J shed 1 base, with 17 bases lying between them. The length of the CDR3 is 17 residues. The germline CDR1 and CDR2 sequences are MDHEN and SYDVKM. The chain's CDR3 is CASSLNGQISKNTEAFF. As DNA, the CDR3 is TGTGCCAGCAGTTTAAATGGGCAGATATCAAAGAACACTGAAGCTTTCTTT.

About this clone itself: The junction departs from germline at one end; a sequencing error may be responsible. The chain uses TRBV6-1 and TRBJ2-7; D possibly corresponds to TRBD1 (5 bases). The germline CDR1 and CDR2 sequences are MNHNS and SASEGT. The CDR3 is 13 residues long. CDR3 DNA: TGTGCCAGCAGTCAAGCCCAGGGTTCCGAGCAGTACTTC. As protein: CASSQAQGSEQYF.

The chain employs TRBV30 and TRBJ2-6; TRBD2 might be the D (6 bases). CDR1 and CDR2 (germline): GTSNPN, SVGIG (reference sequence). This CDR3 has 14 amino acids. The CDR3 region is CVLGGDSGANVLTF. The CDR3 DNA is TGTGTCCTTGGAGGGGACTCTGGGGCCAACGTCCTGACTTTC.

The V call is TRBV11-1, the J call TRBJ2-7; the match to TRBD1 covers 8 bases. V lost 1 base and J lost 3; bases outside the gene matches: 2. Germline values: CDR1 SGHAT, CDR2 FQDESV (reference sequence). The CDR3 extends over 14 amino acids. Written as DNA, the CDR3 is TGTGCCAGCAGCTTAGGGGGACAGGACTACGAGCAGTACTTC. The encoded protein is CASSLGGQDYEQYF.

V usage is TRBV29-1 and J usage is TRBJ1-2, with a tentative D call TRBD1 (5 bases). The CDR3 contains 16 residues. With 4 bases removed from V and 0 bases from J, the gap between germline ends came to 18 bases. Germline CDR1 is SQVTM and CDR2 is ANQGSEA. The CDR3 is CSVVQGFELANYGYTF. CDR3 coding DNA: TGCAGCGTTGTCCAGGGTTTTGAATTGGCTAACTATGGCTACACCTTC.

This clone was seen only once. The rearrangement joins TRBV4-1 to TRBJ2-7; D is perhaps TRBD1 (5 bases). Germline CDR1 is MGHRA and CDR2 is YSYEKL. CDR3 length: 15 residues. The V gene lost 1 base and the J gene lost 3 bases, with 13 bases spanning the gap. The CDR3 DNA follows: TGCGCCAGCAGCCAAGTTCAGGGCCCCGTCTACGAGCAGTACTTC. Its translation is CASSQVQGPVYEQYF.

The chain employs TRBV7-3 and TRBJ2-1; unclear D gene. CDR3 length: 13 residues. V was pared by 1 base and J by 5 bases, with 6 bases between. Germline V gene lookup returns CDR1 SGHTA and CDR2 FQGTGA. In nucleotides, the CDR3 is TGTGCCAGCAGCTTAAGACGGAACAATGAGCAGTTCTTC. Translated, it gives CASSLRRNNEQFF.

This chain joins TRBV4-3 and TRBJ2-5; tentative D call: TRBD2 (6 bases). Trimming cost V 3 bases and J 4 bases, with 15 bases left between them. This CDR3 region has 15 residues. The germline CDR1 and CDR2 sequences are LGHNA and YSLEER. The CDR3 nucleotides are TGCGCCAGCAGCCAGACTAGGTATCGGGGAGAGACCCAGTACTTC. Its translation is CASSQTRYRGETQYF.

This chain uses TRBV14 with TRBJ1-4, with D uncertain. Looked up from germline, CDR1 is SGHDN and CDR2 is FVKESK. Trimming left V 4 bases short and J 4 bases short, with 4 bases between. The CDR3 is made up of 12 amino acids. CDR3 nucleotide sequence: TGTGCCAGCAGCCTCTTTAATGAAAAACTGTTTTTT. Translated: CASSLFNEKLFF.

This chain uses TRBV27 with TRBJ2-3, with 8 bases fitting TRBD2. The ends lost 6 bases at V and 1 base at J; junction bases unmatched: 3. Germline values: CDR1 MNHEY, CDR2 SMNVEV (reference sequence). The CDR3 is made up of 14 amino acids. The CDR3 spells CASRSGSGTDTQYF. CDR3 sequence (DNA): TGTGCCAGCAGAAGCGGGAGTGGCACAGATACGCAGTATTTT.